This passage covers 27 T cell receptor beta chains from one sample sequenced in a study of blood T cell repertoires in COVID-19. Only in-frame clones appear in the TCRdb table, and some are missing; sequencing was by immunoSEQ multiplex PCR. The top ten clones hold 20% to 25% of a sample with approximately 180,000 clones, 70% to 90% of them seen once. Input material: peripheral blood. All receptors derive from a man between 60 and 70 years old with active or convalescent COVID-19.

The J gene is TRBJ2-5, the V gene TRBV6-5; 7 positions agree with TRBD1. The CDR3 is 14 residues long. Germline CDR1 reads MNHEY; CDR2 reads SVGAGI. After removal of 6 bases from V and 4 bases from J, the junction contained 8 bases not matched to a gene. The CDR3 sequence is CASSATGVGETQYF. The CDR3 DNA reads TGTGCCAGCAGCGCAACAGGGGTAGGAGAGACCCAGTACTTC.

In its sample, this clone was seen once. The chain recombines TRBV9 with TRBJ2-3, with 9 bases aligning to TRBD2. Trimming removed 0 bases from V and 5 bases from J; junction bases left unmatched: 10. This CDR3 has 17 residues. Germline CDR1 and CDR2: SGDLS and YYNGEE. Here the CDR3 reads CASSVEGASGALDTQYF. The CDR3 DNA reads TGTGCCAGCAGCGTAGAGGGCGCTAGCGGGGCATTAGATACGCAGTATTTT.

CDR3 loop: CASSSGGTTLDQETQYF. In DNA, the CDR3 is TGTGCCAGCAGCTCGGGAGGGACTACTCTAGACCAAGAGACCCAGTACTTC. V and J are TRBV5-4 and TRBJ2-5; the match to TRBD2 covers 8 bases. Per germline, CDR1 SGHNT and CDR2 YYREEE (reference sequence). This CDR3 spans 17 amino acids. Germline trimming cut 3 bases from V and 0 bases from J; bases unmatched to any gene: 10. Full variable domain (outside the CDR3, taken from reference TRBV5-4 and TRBJ2-5): ETGVTQSPTHLIKTRGQQVTLRCSSQSGHNTVSWYQQALGQGPQFIFQYYREEENGRGNFPPRFSGLQFPNYSSELNVNALELDDSALYLCASSSGGTTLDQETQYFGPGTRLLVL.

This clone was counted between two and nine times. The chain uses TRBV5-6 and TRBJ2-5; 8 nucleotides match TRBD1. Germline V gene data show CDR1 as SGHDT and CDR2 as YYEEEE. The CDR3 is made up of 13 amino acids. Trimming at V came to 1 base and at J to 5 bases, leaving 1 base not matched to a gene. CDR3 in amino acids: CASSLRTGETQYF. The CDR3 DNA follows: TGTGCCAGCAGCTTGAGGACAGGGGAGACCCAGTACTTC.

The gene calls are TRBV6-5 and TRBJ2-2, with 8 bases identical to TRBD1. The CDR3 covers 13 residues. V was pared by 7 bases and J by 5 bases, with 3 bases of the junction left unmatched. CDR1 and CDR2 (germline): MNHEY, SVGAGI. DNA of the CDR3: TGTGCCAGCACACAGGGGGGAACCGGGGAGCTGTTTTTT. Translated, it gives CASTQGGTGELFF.

The rearrangement joins TRBV7-9 to TRBJ1-5; TRBD1 agrees at 7 bases. Germline assignment: CDR1 SEHNR and CDR2 FQNEAQ (reference sequence). The CDR3 consists of 15 residues. V shed 6 bases, J shed 7 bases, and the junction held 12 bases outside the gene matches. CDR3 sequence reads: CASSTGANLGQPQHF. CDR3 sequence (DNA): TGTGCCAGCAGTACAGGGGCGAACTTGGGACAGCCCCAGCATTTT.

This clone was recorded a few times. The V and J genes are TRBV29-1 and TRBJ1-2, with TRBD1 matching 9 bases. This CDR3 is 13 amino acids long. The V gene end was trimmed by 2 bases and the J gene end by 6 bases; junction bases not matched to a gene: 4. Germline values: CDR1 SQVTM, CDR2 ANQGSEA. The CDR3 loop reads CSVERRQGDGYTF. The CDR3 DNA follows: TGCAGCGTTGAACGAAGACAGGGGGATGGCTACACCTTC.

The chain carries TRBV27 and TRBJ1-1; D uncertain. Trimming shortened V by 3 bases and J by 0 bases, and 8 bases separated the two germline ends. The germline V gene has CDR1 MNHEY and CDR2 SMNVEV (reference sequence). This CDR3 contains 14 residues. The CDR3 loop reads CASSFEAMNTEAFF. In DNA, the CDR3 is TGTGCCAGCAGTTTCGAAGCTATGAACACTGAAGCTTTCTTT.

This clone turned up a few times. The V and J genes are TRBV12-3 or TRBV12-4 and TRBJ1-2, with 7 positions matching TRBD1. With V trimmed by 6 bases and J by 4 bases, 5 bases remained unmatched. The CDR3 runs to 13 residues. The CDR3 nucleotides are TGTGCCAGCAGCCCGGACAGGTCCTATGGCTACACCTTC. Its translation: CASSPDRSYGYTF.

The V gene is TRBV11-3, the J gene TRBJ2-1, with D possibly TRBD2 on 7 matching bases. CDR3 length: 17 residues. Germline V gene sequence: CDR1 SGHNT, CDR2 YENEEA. Deletions cut 3 bases from V and 0 bases from J, with 15 bases between. CDR3 loop: CASSFGGGASSYNEQFF. CDR3 sequence (DNA): TGTGCCAGCAGCTTTGGCGGGGGCGCTAGCTCCTACAATGAGCAGTTCTTC.

The CDR3 nucleotides are TGTGCCAGCAGCCGCTTGAGTGGGCGAGATTCACCCCTCCACTTT. Amino acids: CASSRLSGRDSPLHF. The V and J genes are TRBV7-9 and TRBJ1-6; D gene ambiguous. CDR1 SEHNR and CDR2 FQNEAQ come from the germline V gene (reference sequence). Trimming pared 5 bases from V and 8 bases from J, leaving 16 bases between. The CDR3 is made up of 15 amino acids.

The sample holds one count of this clone. V gene TRBV5-6 combines with J gene TRBJ1-4; 7 bases fit TRBD1. The length of the CDR3 is 14 residues. J was trimmed by 4 bases and V by 5 bases; bases with no gene match: 5. CDR1 is SGHDT, CDR2 YYEEEE, per germline. CDR3 loop: CASSSGTVNEKLFF. CDR3 sequence (DNA): TGTGCCAGCAGTTCCGGGACAGTTAATGAAAAACTGTTTTTT.

This chain connects TRBV27 to TRBJ2-3; 11 bases agree with TRBD1. V shed 5 bases, J shed 7 bases, and the junction held 5 bases outside the gene matches. The CDR3 is made up of 14 amino acids. CDR1 is MNHEY, CDR2 SMNVEV, per germline (reference sequence). The CDR3 DNA reads TGTGCCAGCAGTGCCCGGGACAGGGGGAATACGCAGTATTTT. Translating it yields CASSARDRGNTQYF.

This chain links TRBV25-1 with TRBJ2-1, with 9 bases fitting TRBD1. Germline CDR1 MGHDK, CDR2 SYGVNS. This CDR3 is built from 13 residues. V lost 6 bases, J lost 5 bases, and 2 bases stayed unmatched. CDR3 protein: CASRGTGNNEQFF. CDR3 coding DNA: TGTGCCAGCAGAGGGACAGGGAACAATGAGCAGTTCTTC.

The rearrangement links TRBV12-3 or TRBV12-4 to TRBJ2-1; 8 positions agree with TRBD2. The CDR3 length is 11 residues. The ends lost 5 bases at V and 13 bases at J; junction bases unmatched: 4. CDR3 sequence: CASSPGRGQFF. The CDR3, as DNA: TGTGCCAGCAGTCCCGGGAGGGGTCAGTTCTTC.

This clone was counted a few times. The chain couples TRBV3-1 (or the pseudogene TRBV3-2) to TRBJ2-7; D uncertain. The V end lost 5 bases, the J end lost 3 bases, and 11 bases lay between the germline ends. This CDR3 has 13 amino acids. Germline CDR1 is LGHDT and CDR2 is YNNKEL (reference sequence). The CDR3: CASSSFNIYEQYF. The CDR3 coding sequence is TGTGCCAGCAGCTCATTCAACATCTACGAGCAGTACTTC.

The V gene is TRBV3-1 (or the pseudogene TRBV3-2), the J gene TRBJ2-7, with D uncertain. Trimming pared 4 bases from V and 0 bases from J, leaving 4 bases between. The CDR3 runs 12 residues. Looked up from germline, CDR1 is LGHDT and CDR2 is YNNKEL (reference sequence). CDR3 in amino acids: CASSRSSYEQYF. Here the CDR3 DNA reads TGTGCCAGCAGCCGGAGCTCCTACGAGCAGTACTTC.

V gene TRBV6-1 combines with J gene TRBJ1-2, with D unresolved. The CDR3 is made up of 13 amino acids. Germline assignment: CDR1 MNHNS and CDR2 SASEGT. Trimming took off 1 base at V and 7 bases at J, with 10 bases between the two ends. The DNA of the CDR3 is TGTGCCAGCAGTGAAGACGGAGGGAGTGGCTACACCTTC. It translates to CASSEDGGSGYTF.

The genes are TRBV18 and TRBJ1-1; no reliable D call. The CDR3 sequence is 13 residues long. Germline V CDR1 and CDR2: KGHSH, LQKENI. V lost 3 bases and J 11 bases, leaving 16 bases between the germline ends. CDR3 sequence (DNA): TGTGCCAGCTCACCCACCGCTCGGGGTTCGGCTTTCTTT. Amino acid sequence: CASSPTARGSAFF.

This chain joins TRBV19 and TRBJ1-5; a possible D gene is TRBD1 (5 bases). This CDR3 spans 15 amino acids. Trimming removed 3 bases at V and 5 bases at J, with 14 bases between. Per the germline V gene, CDR1 is LNHDA and CDR2 is SQIVND (reference sequence). In nucleotides, the CDR3 is TGTGCCAGTAGTATGTATACCCTACAGGATCAGCCCCAGCATTTT. This encodes CASSMYTLQDQPQHF.

The chain links TRBV7-9 to TRBJ2-5, with 7 bases identical to TRBD1. V dropped 5 bases and J dropped 4; count of bases not matched to a gene: 4. The CDR3 contains 13 residues. Germline V gene lookup returns CDR1 SEHNR and CDR2 FQNEAQ (reference sequence). The CDR3 sequence: CASSPTGRETQYF. The CDR3 nucleotides are TGTGCCAGCAGCCCGACAGGGAGAGAGACCCAGTACTTC.

The chain combines TRBV5-1 with TRBJ2-6; D ambiguous. The CDR3 has 16 amino acids. Germline V CDR1 and CDR2: SGHRS, YFSETQ. V lost 0 bases, J lost 3 bases, and 10 bases lay in between. CDR3 DNA sequence: TGCGCCAGCAGCTTGGCCAGGTTGCATGGGGCCAACGTCCTGACTTTC. Its protein is CASSLARLHGANVLTF.

The chain is built from TRBV6-6 and TRBJ1-2, with 7 bases that match TRBD1. V was clipped by 7 bases and J by 8 bases; unmatched bases: 10. This CDR3 has 13 amino acids. The V gene's germline CDR1 is MNHNY and CDR2 SVGAGI (reference sequence). Here the CDR3 reads CASTPDRAAGYTF. The DNA of the CDR3 is TGTGCCAGCACCCCCGACAGGGCTGCCGGCTACACCTTC.

The gene calls are TRBV3-1 (or the pseudogene TRBV3-2) and TRBJ1-1, with 9 bases aligning to TRBD1. CDR1 and CDR2 from the germline V gene are LGHDT and YNNKEL (reference sequence). The CDR3 is made up of 14 amino acids. The ends lost 5 bases at V and 4 bases at J; junction bases unmatched: 5. The CDR3 nucleotides read TGTGCCAGCAGCGCACAGGGGGCGCGCACTGAAGCTTTCTTT. It yields the protein CASSAQGARTEAFF.

This chain connects TRBV12-1 to TRBJ1-5; TRBD1 is taken as the D call from the table, unchecked against the DNA. TRBV12-1 counts as a pseudogene. The CDR3 totals 18 residues. The CDR3 sequence: CASSFEGQGINSNQPQHF. In DNA form, the CDR3 reads TGTGCCAGCAGCTTTGAGGGACAGGGTATCAATAGCAATCAGCCCCAGCATTTT.

Of note for this clone: The same CDR3 is also encoded by other DNA sequences in this sample. The chain links TRBV9 to TRBJ1-1; 7 positions match TRBD1. V lost 4 bases and J lost 1; bases outside the gene matches: 1. CDR1 and CDR2 from the germline V gene are SGDLS and YYNGEE. CDR3 length equals 13 residues. CDR3 sequence: CASSQGGNTEAFF. CDR3 DNA: TGTGCCAGCAGCCAGGGGGGGAACACTGAAGCTTTCTTT.

J is TRBJ2-7 and V is TRBV27, with D tentatively TRBD2 (7 bases). V gave up 3 bases and J gave up 3 bases, with 15 bases separating them. Germline-derived CDR1 and CDR2 are MNHEY and SMNVEV (reference sequence). CDR3 length: 15 amino acids. DNA of the CDR3: TGTGCCAGCAGTTTTTCCGGGGGGCTTATCTACGAGCAGTACTTC. It yields the protein CASSFSGGLIYEQYF.